These 14 T cell receptor beta chains came from one sample sequenced in a study of spatial heterogeneity in lung cancer. Study observations and caveats: Counts of expanded alpha and beta TCRs within tumors tracked the tumor nonsynonymous mutation count.

No antigen is known for these receptors. TCRdb used MiXCR to reprocess the 5' RACE reads, holding one entry per CDR3 protein. The repertoire holds 20,000 to 30,000 distinct CDR3 sequences, with 8.8% as singletons. Described time point: sample taken at primary tumor resection. This sample comprised lung tumor tissue, obtained at surgery. The receptors stem from a male donor with early-stage non-small cell lung cancer.

This clonotype has ten or more counts. The gene calls are TRBV28 and TRBJ1-4; 8 bases fit TRBD1. This CDR3 is 15 amino acids long. The trim removed 3 bases at V and 6 bases at J, leaving 6 bases unmatched. Germline-derived CDR1 and CDR2 are MDHEN and SYDVKM. The CDR3 nucleotides read TGTGCCAGCAGTTTCTATAACAGGGGGGATGAAAAACTGTTTTTT. This gives the protein CASSFYNRGDEKLFF.

This clonotype appeared many times. Here the CDR3 reads CAGGNQPQHF. The CDR3 DNA sequence: TGTGCCGGGGGCAATCAGCCCCAGCATTTT. V is TRBV28 and J is TRBJ1-5; no reliable D call. The germline V gene has CDR1 MDHEN and CDR2 SYDVKM. V was pared by 11 bases and J by 2 bases, with 4 bases between. The CDR3 is made up of 10 amino acids.

At least ten counts were recorded for this clonotype. The chain recombines TRBV29-1 with TRBJ1-1; possibly TRBD1 for D (5 bases). The germline V gene encodes CDR1 SQVTM and CDR2 ANQGSEA. CDR3 length: 15 amino acids. The V end was cut by 7 bases, the J end by 1 base, with 19 bases between. CDR3 DNA: TGCAGCGCCCCAAACATCTGGGGGGGGAACACTGAAGCTTTCTTT. Translation gives CSAPNIWGGNTEAFF.

Ten or more counts support this clonotype. This chain joins TRBV20-1 and TRBJ2-1; the match to TRBD2 covers 8 bases. The CDR3 extends over 14 amino acids. V was pared by 6 bases and J by 10 bases, with 14 bases of the junction left unmatched. Germline lookup yields CDR1 DFQATT and CDR2 SNEGSKA (reference sequence). The CDR3 region is CSAEKNGGAEEQFF. In DNA, the CDR3 is TGCAGTGCAGAAAAAAACGGGGGGGCCGAGGAGCAGTTCTTC.

This clonotype has a count of ten or more. The chain couples TRBV7-9 to TRBJ2-7; D call uncertain. V gave up 1 base and J gave up 7 bases, with 5 bases separating them. The V gene's germline CDR1 is SEHNR and CDR2 FQNEAQ (reference sequence). This CDR3 has 11 amino acids. The CDR3 loop reads CASSLGLEQYF. The CDR3 DNA is TGTGCCAGCAGCTTAGGTCTGGAGCAGTACTTC.

This clonotype showed up many times. The chain links TRBV29-1 to TRBJ1-1, with D possibly matching TRBD1 (5 bases). V dropped 7 bases and J dropped 3 bases, with 18 bases sitting between them. The CDR3 covers 14 residues. Germline V gene sequence: CDR1 SQVTM, CDR2 ANQGSEA. CDR3 DNA sequence: TGCAGCGGGGCCCGGCGGCAGGGTCACACTGAAGCTTTCTTT. Protein sequence: CSGARRQGHTEAFF. Supplemented by reference TRBV29-1 and TRBJ1-1, the full variable domain reads SAVISQKPSRDICQRGTSLTIQCQVDSQVTMMFWYRQQPGQSLTLIATANQGSEATYESGFVIDKFPISRPNLTFSTLTVSNMSPEDSSIYLCSGARRQGHTEAFFGQGTRLTVV.

By frequency in the sample, this clonotype is medium-sized. The chain uses TRBV9 and TRBJ2-7; 10 nucleotides align to TRBD2. The CDR3 contains 17 residues. Germline loops: CDR1 SGDLS, CDR2 YYNGEE. Losses at the gene ends were 2 bases for V and 3 bases for J; bases not matched to a gene: 11. The CDR3 is CASSVGDGLAAFYEQYF. The DNA for the CDR3 is TGTGCCAGCAGCGTTGGGGACGGACTAGCGGCCTTCTACGAGCAGTACTTC. The variable domain in full, with the rest retrieved from reference TRBV9 and TRBJ2-7, is DSGVTQTPKHLITATGQRVTLRCSPRSGDLSVYWYQQSLDQGLQFLIQYYNGEERAKGNILERFSAQQFPDLHSELNLSSLELGDSALYFCASSVGDGLAAFYEQYFGPGTRLTVT.

This clonotype was counted at least ten times. The chain recombines TRBV28 with TRBJ2-7; D is possibly TRBD2 (5 bases). V was clipped by 3 bases and J by 4 bases, with 13 bases between them. CDR1 and CDR2 (germline): MDHEN, SYDVKM. There are 14 residues in the CDR3. The CDR3: CASSFYRTEYEQYF. CDR3 DNA sequence: TGTGCCAGCAGTTTCTATAGGACTGAGTACGAGCAGTACTTC.

This clonotype was picked up a small number of times. The chain carries TRBV29-1 and TRBJ2-1; perhaps TRBD2 as D (5 bases). The CDR3 contains 12 residues. Trimming took 4 bases from V and 4 from J, leaving 8 bases between them. Per germline, CDR1 SQVTM and CDR2 ANQGSEA. Written as DNA, the CDR3 is TGCAGCGTTGTTGGACTGTACAATGAGCAGTTCTTC. Its protein is CSVVGLYNEQFF.

This clonotype appeared many times. J is TRBJ2-7 and V is TRBV5-1; 11 bases agree with TRBD2. Germline CDR1 is SGHRS and CDR2 is YFSETQ. The CDR3 is 14 amino acids. Unmatched junction bases numbered 2, after V lost 0 bases and J lost 6 bases. CDR3 sequence reads: CASSLALAGGEQYF. The CDR3 nucleotides read TGCGCCAGCAGCTTGGCTCTAGCGGGGGGCGAGCAGTACTTC.

This clonotype was counted only a few times. The genes are TRBV10-1 and TRBJ1-1; D might be TRBD1 (5 bases). Per the germline V gene, CDR1 is WNHNN and CDR2 is SYGVQD (reference sequence). V was cut by 6 bases and J by 1 base, with 9 bases left in between. The CDR3 contains 13 residues. CDR3 in DNA: TGCGCCAGCAGCCGCGGACAGAACACTGAAGCTTTCTTT. Translation: CASSRGQNTEAFF.

This clonotype came up many times. V is TRBV5-1 and J is TRBJ2-7; D remains ambiguous. The CDR3 covers 13 residues. V gave up 0 bases and J gave up 2 bases, with 6 bases separating them. From germline, CDR1 is SGHRS and CDR2 YFSETQ. The DNA for the CDR3 is TGCGCCAGCAGCTTGGGGCCTACCTACGAGCAGTACTTC. It yields the protein CASSLGPTYEQYF. The full variable domain, its missing parts supplied by reference TRBV5-1 and TRBJ2-7, is KAGVTQTPRYLIKTRGQQVTLSCSPISGHRSVSWYQQTPGQGLQFLFEYFSETQRNKGNFPGRFSGRQFSNSRSEMNVSTLELGDSALYLCASSLGPTYEQYFGPGTRLTVT.

This clonotype was seen a handful of times. The chain recombines TRBV4-1 with TRBJ2-1, with TRBD2 matching 7 bases. Germline V gene data show CDR1 as MGHRA and CDR2 as YSYEKL. J was trimmed by 0 bases and V by 4 bases; bases with no gene match: 3. The CDR3 is 15 residues long. The CDR3 sequence: CASSRLAASYNEQFF. As DNA, the CDR3 is TGCGCCAGCAGCCGTCTAGCGGCCTCCTACAATGAGCAGTTCTTC.

In this sample, this clonotype is medium-sized. V gene TRBV29-1 combines with J gene TRBJ2-1; D ambiguous. CDR1 is SQVTM and CDR2 is ANQGSEA in the germline V gene. The V and J ends lost 3 bases and 1 base respectively, with 7 bases between them. This CDR3 region has 13 residues. In DNA form, the CDR3 reads TGCAGCGTTGAGGATACATCCTACAATGAGCAGTTCTTC. It yields the protein CSVEDTSYNEQFF.